The next 26 T cell receptor beta chains were all read from a single sample in a study of OX40 agonist ivuxolimab in advanced cancers. Sequencing used immunoSEQ multiplex PCR; TCRdb keeps in-frame clones, though not all of them. The table has more than 65,000 clones, 75% to 90% seen once. The material sequenced was CD4+ or CD8+ T cells sorted from blood, taken in a trial of the OX40 agonist ivuxolimab. The receptors were sampled from an adult with an advanced solid tumor such as melanoma, head and neck, liver or kidney cancer.

For this clone: Distinct nucleotide sequences in the sample also encode this CDR3. The chain is built from TRBV6-6 and TRBJ1-6; D not resolved. The V end was cut by 0 bases, the J end by 8 bases, with 11 bases between. The CDR3 sequence is 15 residues long. Germline V CDR1 and CDR2: MNHNY, SVGAGI (reference sequence). The chain's CDR3 is CASSYSRTGDSPLHF. Here the CDR3 DNA reads TGTGCCAGCAGTTACTCTAGGACCGGGGATTCACCCCTCCACTTT.

This sequence joins TRBV4-2 and TRBJ2-7; 7 bases are a match to TRBD2. The CDR3 length is 17 residues. Germline CDR1 LGHNA, CDR2 YNFKEQ. V gave up 0 bases and J gave up 0 bases; unmatched junction bases: 8. CDR3 protein: CASSQEGEGRGSYEQYF. Here the CDR3 DNA reads TGTGCCAGCAGCCAAGAGGGGGAGGGACGGGGCTCCTACGAGCAGTACTTC.

This chain connects TRBV6-6 to TRBJ2-7, with D uncertain. CDR3 length: 15 amino acids. Germline V gene sequence: CDR1 MNHNY, CDR2 SVGAGI (reference sequence). V shed 2 bases and J shed 1 base, with 12 bases lying between them. The CDR3 loop is CASSYGQLRSYEQYF. DNA for the CDR3: TGTGCCAGCAGTTACGGGCAACTTCGGTCCTACGAGCAGTACTTC.

The chain links TRBV2 to TRBJ1-1; 7 positions agree with TRBD1. This CDR3 spans 13 amino acids. V shed 10 bases, J shed 2 bases, and the junction held 7 bases outside the gene matches. Germline V gene sequence: CDR1 SNHLY, CDR2 FYNNEI. The CDR3 region is CANQRQGNTEAFF. The DNA of the CDR3 is TGTGCCAACCAACGACAGGGCAACACTGAAGCTTTCTTT.

This clone has just a few counts. CDR3 residues: CASSSQVGAEAFF. DNA for the CDR3: TGTGCCAGCAGCTCCCAGGTGGGGGCTGAAGCTTTCTTT. This rearrangement joins TRBV7-3 to TRBJ1-1; tentative D call: TRBD1 (5 bases). Germline CDR1 SGHTA, CDR2 FQGTGA. The V and J ends lost 4 bases and 6 bases respectively, with 12 bases between them. The CDR3 sequence is 13 residues long.

V and J are TRBV19 and TRBJ1-4, with D perhaps TRBD1 (6 bases). Per the germline V gene, CDR1 is LNHDA and CDR2 is SQIVND (reference sequence). Trimming shortened V by 1 base and J by 4 bases, and 13 bases separated the two germline ends. There are 16 residues in the CDR3. The CDR3 sequence is CASSIAGGGGNEKLFF. The CDR3 bases are TGTGCCAGTAGTATAGCTGGAGGGGGGGGTAATGAAAAACTGTTTTTT.

The J gene is TRBJ2-6, the V gene TRBV23-1; 7 bases agree with TRBD1. TRBV23-1 belongs to the ORF category, with a function that is uncertain. The J segment lost 0 bases and the V segment lost 8 bases, leaving 4 bases of the junction unmatched. CDR3 size: 15 residues. CDR3 residues: CASRDSRSGANVLTF. DNA of the CDR3: TGCGCCAGCCGGGACAGTCGCTCTGGGGCCAACGTCCTGACTTTC.

This sequence joins TRBV18 and TRBJ1-1, with 11 bases matching TRBD1. Germline trimming cut 4 bases from V and 4 bases from J; bases unmatched to any gene: 8. In germline, CDR1 is KGHSH, CDR2 LQKENI. The CDR3 spans 16 residues. CDR3 sequence: CASSLLGQGALTEAFF. The CDR3 region has the DNA TGTGCCAGCTCACTCCTTGGACAGGGGGCTCTCACTGAAGCTTTCTTT.

This chain links TRBV10-2 with TRBJ2-7; TRBD1 agrees at 10 bases. The CDR3 consists of 15 residues. Germline lookup yields CDR1 WSHSY and CDR2 SAAADI. J gave up 2 bases and V 3 bases, and 4 bases lay outside the gene matches. The CDR3 loop reads CASSDTGTGAYEQYF. The CDR3 nucleotides are TGCGCCAGCAGTGATACCGGGACAGGGGCCTACGAGCAGTACTTC.

The chain joins TRBV11-2 to TRBJ2-7, with TRBD2 matching 9 bases. V lost 4 bases, J lost 4 bases, and 8 bases stayed unmatched. This CDR3 is built from 15 residues. Per the germline V gene, CDR1 is SGHAT and CDR2 is FQNNGV. CDR3 DNA: TGTGCCAGCAGCTCAACGAGCGGGAGGCAATACGAGCAGTACTTC. Protein sequence: CASSSTSGRQYEQYF.

The chain uses TRBV7-8 and TRBJ2-7, with a weak D call TRBD1 (7 bases). This CDR3 contains 16 residues. CDR1 and CDR2 from the germline V gene are SGHVS and FQNEAQ. The V end was cut by 8 bases, the J end by 2 bases, with 22 bases between. DNA of the CDR3: TGTGCCAGCCGATTTGGGGGGACAGTGGAGCCCTACGAGCAGTACTTC. Translated: CASRFGGTVEPYEQYF.

This chain links TRBV11-2 with TRBJ2-3; TRBD1 is a possible D gene (5 bases). The germline gives CDR1 SGHAT, CDR2 FQNNGV. V lost 5 bases and J 14 bases, leaving 23 bases between the germline ends. The CDR3 has 14 residues. DNA for the CDR3: TGTGCCAGCAGCGAAAGGTTGAAGGGGATATGGTTGTATTTT. As protein: CASSERLKGIWLYF.

This chain uses TRBV10-3 with TRBJ2-7, with 13 bases fitting TRBD2. Germline assignment: CDR1 ENHRY and CDR2 SYGVKD. This CDR3 comprises 15 residues. Trimming took 6 bases from V and 5 from J; bases not matched to a gene: 7. CDR3 protein: CAISSTSGRANEQYF. The CDR3 DNA is TGTGCCATCAGCTCCACTAGCGGGAGGGCCAACGAGCAGTACTTC.

This chain links TRBV4-1 with TRBJ1-5, with 12 bases matching TRBD1. This CDR3 region has 17 residues. The trim removed 3 bases at V and 4 bases at J, leaving 7 bases unmatched. In germline, CDR1 is MGHRA, CDR2 YSYEKL. The CDR3 coding sequence is TGCGCCAGCAGCCAGGCCGGGACAGGGGGCGGGAATCAGCCCCAGCATTTT. Amino acid sequence: CASSQAGTGGGNQPQHF.

The rearrangement uses TRBV6-1 and TRBJ1-6; 9 bases align to TRBD1. Germline-derived CDR1 and CDR2 are MNHNS and SASEGT. The length of the CDR3 is 14 residues. After removal of 3 bases from V and 8 bases from J, the junction contained 2 bases not matched to a gene. The CDR3 DNA is TGTGCCAGCAGTGACGGGACAGGGTATTCACCCCTCCACTTT. It yields the protein CASSDGTGYSPLHF.

This chain joins TRBV10-2 and TRBJ1-2, with D tentatively TRBD1 (5 bases). CDR1 and CDR2 (germline): WSHSY, SAAADI. V dropped 4 bases and J dropped 2 bases, with 5 bases sitting between them. The CDR3 runs 12 residues. The CDR3 DNA reads TGCGCCAGCAGTGGGGGGAACTATGGCTACACCTTC. This gives the protein CASSGGNYGYTF.

The chain links TRBV20-1 to TRBJ2-7; D might be TRBD2 (7 bases). V was cut by 5 bases and J by 9 bases, with 14 bases left in between. Germline V CDR1 and CDR2: DFQATT, SNEGSKA (reference sequence). This CDR3 comprises 11 residues. The CDR3 DNA reads TGCAGTGCTCAAGGGGGGGGGCGGCAGTACTTC. It translates to CSAQGGGRQYF.

The DNA of the CDR3 is TGCGCCAGCAGCCAGGGACTAGCGGTGGGCTACGAGCAGTACTTC. Translation gives CASSQGLAVGYEQYF. The chain recombines TRBV4-1 with TRBJ2-7; 11 bases fit TRBD2. Trimming cost V 3 bases and J 3 bases; bases outside gene matches: 4. The CDR3 length is 15 residues. The germline CDR1 and CDR2 sequences are MGHRA and YSYEKL.

The chain joins TRBV7-2 to TRBJ2-5; unclear D gene. There are 11 residues in the CDR3. Per germline, CDR1 SGHTA and CDR2 FQGNSA. V gave up 2 bases and J gave up 7 bases, with 5 bases separating them. The chain's CDR3 is CASSLIGTQYF. The CDR3 DNA is TGTGCCAGCAGCTTAATAGGGACCCAGTACTTC.

The CDR3 region is CASSIDLRWHF. The DNA for the CDR3 is TGTGCCAGTAGTATAGATCTTCGTTGGCATTTT. The J gene is TRBJ1-5, the V gene TRBV19; D remains unclear. V lost 0 bases and J 15 bases, leaving 9 bases between the germline ends. The CDR3 is 11 amino acids. Germline V gene data show CDR1 as LNHDA and CDR2 as SQIVND (reference sequence).

V usage is TRBV30 and J usage is TRBJ2-1, with TRBD2 matching 8 bases. The V and J ends lost 4 bases and 9 bases, in that order; junction bases with no gene match: 17. There are 16 residues in the CDR3. The germline CDR1 and CDR2 sequences are GTSNPN and SVGIG (reference sequence). The CDR3 DNA sequence: TGTGCCTGGATTCACCGGCGGGGACTAGGGGCAGGTGAGCAGTTCTTC. As protein: CAWIHRRGLGAGEQFF.

As to this clone: Other DNA sequences of this sample code for an identical CDR3. This chain links TRBV10-3 with TRBJ1-1; 7 bases align to TRBD1. The J segment lost 3 bases and the V segment lost 10 bases, leaving 5 bases of the junction unmatched. The CDR3 spans 12 residues. CDR1 and CDR2 from the germline V gene are ENHRY and SYGVKD. CDR3 residues: CATEDRDTEAFF. The CDR3 DNA is TGTGCCACCGAAGACAGGGACACTGAAGCTTTCTTT.

J is TRBJ2-4 and V is TRBV14, with TRBD1 matching over 12 bases. V shed 3 bases, J shed 6 bases, and the junction held 9 bases outside the gene matches. Germline V gives CDR1 SGHDN, CDR2 FVKESK. The CDR3 is 17 residues long. CDR3 amino acids: CASSHGAGTGGGNIQYF. The CDR3 DNA is TGTGCCAGCAGCCATGGGGCCGGGACAGGGGGCGGAAACATTCAGTACTTC.

This clone has just one count. The rearrangement uses TRBV7-8 and TRBJ2-2; possible D gene TRBD2, 6 bases. The CDR3 consists of 17 residues. The V end lost 0 bases, the J end lost 6 bases, and 17 bases lay between the germline ends. The germline CDR1 and CDR2 sequences are SGHVS and FQNEAQ. CDR3 residues: CASSLADKGWEAGELFF. As DNA, the CDR3 is TGTGCCAGCAGCTTAGCGGATAAGGGCTGGGAGGCCGGGGAGCTGTTTTTT.

The gene calls are TRBV5-5 and TRBJ2-1; no reliable D call. Germline CDR1 and CDR2: SGHKS and YYEKEE (reference sequence). The germline V and J ends were trimmed by 0 bases and 7 bases, with 5 bases remaining between them. The CDR3 is 12 residues long. CDR3 loop: CASSLGVNEQFF. CDR3 sequence (DNA): TGTGCCAGCAGCTTGGGAGTGAATGAGCAGTTCTTC.

The rearrangement uses TRBV7-8 and TRBJ2-1; the match to TRBD2 covers 11 bases. CDR1 is SGHVS and CDR2 is FQNEAQ in the germline V gene. The V segment lost 2 bases and the J segment 3 bases; nucleotides outside the gene matches: 21. This CDR3 has 22 residues. CDR3 DNA: TGTGCCAGCAGCTTAAGGTTCAGGACGACAGGGGACGGGACTAGCGGCTACAATGAGCAGTTCTTC. It is translated as CASSLRFRTTGDGTSGYNEQFF. The whole variable domain, remainder taken from reference TRBV7-8 and TRBJ2-1, is GAGVSQSPRYKVAKRGQDVALRCDPISGHVSLFWYQQALGQGPEFLTYFQNEAQLDKSGLPSDRFFAERPEGSVSTLKIQRTQQEDSAVYLCASSLRFRTTGDGTSGYNEQFFGPGTRLTVL.